One sample yielded the 29 T cell receptor beta chains listed below, sequenced in a study of blood T cell repertoires in COVID-19. Using immunoSEQ multiplex PCR, the repertoire was profiled, and TCRdb retains in-frame clones only, with some absent. The table includes 200,000 to 250,000 clones, more than 85% detected once. Source material: PBMCs or T cells enriched from blood (not recorded which). The source of these receptors is a woman aged 30 to 39 who had recovered from COVID-19.

This clone was seen many times. The J gene is TRBJ2-7, the V gene TRBV6-2 or TRBV6-3; 11 bases line up with TRBD2. Germline CDR1 reads MNHEY; CDR2 reads SVGEGT. This CDR3 spans 16 amino acids. J was trimmed by 4 bases and V by 4 bases; bases with no gene match: 9. Here the CDR3 reads CASSSALAGVLYEQYF. The CDR3 DNA follows: TGTGCCAGCAGTTCCGCACTAGCGGGAGTATTATACGAGCAGTACTTC.

This chain joins TRBV7-3 and TRBJ2-7; D is possibly TRBD2 (6 bases). There are 13 residues in the CDR3. Germline V gene sequence: CDR1 SGHTA, CDR2 FQGTGA. V gave up 9 bases and J gave up 2 bases, with 14 bases separating them. The DNA for the CDR3 is TGTGCCAGTGCATTAGCGGAAACCTACGAGCAGTACTTC. This encodes CASALAETYEQYF.

The chain joins TRBV5-1 to TRBJ2-1, with TRBD2 identical over 9 bases. The germline V gene encodes CDR1 SGHRS and CDR2 YFSETQ. With V trimmed by 4 bases and J by 0 bases, 2 bases remained unmatched. CDR3 length: 15 residues. The CDR3 protein is CASSPLAGSYNEQFF. As DNA, the CDR3 is TGCGCCAGCAGCCCACTAGCGGGCTCCTACAATGAGCAGTTCTTC.

V and J are TRBV6-5 and TRBJ2-7; D is possibly TRBD2 (5 bases). The CDR3 has 13 residues. Germline CDR1 MNHEY, CDR2 SVGAGI. Trimming took off 5 bases at V and 3 bases at J, with 11 bases between the two ends. The CDR3 DNA is TGTGCCAGCAGTATAGCCGGGAACTACGAGCAGTACTTC. It is translated as CASSIAGNYEQYF.

The gene calls are TRBV11-2 and TRBJ1-2; weak D call: TRBD1 (5 bases). There are 15 residues in the CDR3. CDR1 and CDR2 from the germline V gene are SGHAT and FQNNGV. Trimming shortened V by 5 bases and J by 0 bases, and 13 bases separated the two germline ends. Here the CDR3 reads CASSPTQVANYGYTF. CDR3 DNA: TGTGCCAGCAGCCCTACACAGGTGGCTAACTATGGCTACACCTTC.

This chain connects TRBV7-2 to TRBJ2-3; 8 bases are a match to TRBD2. This CDR3 spans 18 amino acids. CDR1 and CDR2 from the germline V gene are SGHTA and FQGNSA. Losses at the gene ends were 1 base for V and 2 bases for J; bases not matched to a gene: 11. CDR3 in amino acids: CASSLVRRGEEDTDTQYF. CDR3 in DNA: TGTGCCAGCAGCTTAGTTAGGCGGGGGGAGGAGGACACAGATACGCAGTATTTT.

The chain recombines TRBV28 with TRBJ1-4; TRBD1 matches at 9 bases. CDR1 MDHEN and CDR2 SYDVKM come from the germline V gene. Germline trimming cut 6 bases from V and 10 bases from J; bases unmatched to any gene: 12. This CDR3 region has 15 residues. The CDR3 spells CASSPGTGLFGKLFF. CDR3 DNA: TGTGCCAGCAGCCCCGGGACAGGGCTATTCGGAAAACTGTTTTTT.

This clone was counted between two and nine times. The V call is TRBV28, the J call TRBJ2-2, with D perhaps TRBD2 (5 bases). V was cut by 5 bases and J by 4 bases, with 23 bases left in between. This CDR3 contains 18 residues. CDR1 is MDHEN, CDR2 SYDVKM, per germline. Here the CDR3 DNA reads TGTGCCAGCAGTCCGCCTTCTAGCAGCCCCTTGGGCACCGGGGAGCTGTTTTTT. Its protein is CASSPPSSSPLGTGELFF.

The chain uses TRBV30 and TRBJ2-1; D is uncertain. The CDR3 covers 13 residues. Germline V gives CDR1 GTSNPN, CDR2 SVGIG (reference sequence). The germline V and J ends were trimmed by 2 bases and 5 bases, with 10 bases remaining between them. The CDR3 DNA reads as TGTGCCTGGAGTTCGAACTTCGACAATGAGCAGTTCTTC. Encoded protein: CAWSSNFDNEQFF. Drawing the rest from reference TRBV30 and TRBJ2-1, the complete variable domain is SQTIHQWPATLVQPVGSPLSLECTVEGTSNPNLYWYRQAAGRGLQLLFYSVGIGQISSEVPQNLSASRPQDRQFILSSKKLLLSDSGFYLCAWSSNFDNEQFFGPGTRLTVL.

The chain uses TRBV27 and TRBJ1-1; D is possibly TRBD1 (5 bases). The CDR3 contains 17 residues. Per germline, CDR1 MNHEY and CDR2 SMNVEV (reference sequence). V was cut by 6 bases and J by 5 bases, with 25 bases left in between. The CDR3 region is CASSTPRVIGGTTEAFF. The CDR3 DNA is TGTGCCAGCAGCACTCCTCGGGTGATCGGGGGTACTACTGAAGCTTTCTTT.

The chain employs TRBV5-1 and TRBJ2-7, with D hard to call. V was clipped by 5 bases and J by 7 bases, with 13 bases between them. There are 12 residues in the CDR3. From germline, CDR1 is SGHRS and CDR2 YFSETQ. CDR3 sequence (DNA): TGCGCCAGCAGATCGGAGATTGCTGAGCAGTACTTC. Protein sequence: CASRSEIAEQYF.

J is TRBJ2-3 and V is TRBV19; D is unresolved. Trimming stripped 5 bases from V and 6 bases from J, with 21 bases between. This CDR3 has 16 residues. CDR1 is LNHDA and CDR2 is SQIVND in the germline V gene (reference sequence). CDR3 DNA sequence: TGTGCCAGTAGTGTATACTCCGGTGGTGTGAGTGATACGCAGTATTTT. This encodes CASSVYSGGVSDTQYF. The full variable domain, with the rest looked up from reference TRBV19 and TRBJ2-3, is DGGITQSPKYLFRKEGQNVTLSCEQNLNHDAMYWYRQDPGQGLRLIYYSQIVNDFQKGDIAEGYSVSREKKESFPLTVTSAQKNPTAFYLCASSVYSGGVSDTQYFGPGTRLTVL.

This clone was seen only once. This chain connects TRBV19 to TRBJ2-1; D not resolved. Germline values: CDR1 LNHDA, CDR2 SQIVND (reference sequence). The V and J ends lost 4 bases and 2 bases respectively, with 15 bases between them. The CDR3 covers 16 residues. Here the CDR3 DNA reads TGTGCCAGTAGTACCCCCGAGTACTCACCCTACAATGAGCAGTTCTTC. Amino acids: CASSTPEYSPYNEQFF.

This clone was counted a few times. Other DNA variants within this sample encode the same CDR3. The CDR3: CASSAGQAQHF. The CDR3 DNA sequence: TGTGCCAGCAGTGCGGGCCAGGCCCAGCATTTT. The chain has TRBV12-3 or TRBV12-4 and TRBJ1-5; D is uncertain. Trimming took 5 bases from V and 11 from J, leaving 10 bases between them. The CDR3 is made up of 11 amino acids.

V is TRBV19 and J is TRBJ2-3, with no clear D. Germline V gene sequence: CDR1 LNHDA, CDR2 SQIVND (reference sequence). There are 13 residues in the CDR3. V was pared by 5 bases and J by 1 base, with 7 bases between. CDR3 residues: CASSRERTDTQYF. CDR3 DNA: TGTGCCAGTAGTCGAGAACGCACAGATACGCAGTATTTT.

The genes are TRBV30 and TRBJ2-7, with D unresolved. V was shortened by 0 bases and J by 5 bases, with 5 bases between the two germline ends. Germline CDR1 and CDR2: GTSNPN and SVGIG (reference sequence). The CDR3 runs 11 residues. This CDR3 reads CAWSVRDEQYF. CDR3 nucleotide sequence: TGTGCCTGGAGTGTTCGCGACGAGCAGTACTTC.

The rearrangement links TRBV7-9 to TRBJ1-4; tentatively, D is TRBD1 (6 bases). V lost 4 bases and J lost 7, with 19 bases in between. Germline loops: CDR1 SEHNR, CDR2 FQNEAQ (reference sequence). CDR3 length equals 16 residues. As DNA, the CDR3 is TGTGCCAGCAGCTCGGGAGGGGGGATGAGGGGTGAAAAACTGTTTTTT. Its translation is CASSSGGGMRGEKLFF.

V and J are TRBV28 and TRBJ2-1, with D possibly matching TRBD2 (6 bases). Looked up from germline, CDR1 is MDHEN and CDR2 is SYDVKM. V was cut by 6 bases and J by 7 bases, with 16 bases left in between. This CDR3 is 14 amino acids long. The CDR3 protein is CASRPPGVGNEQFF. In DNA, the CDR3 is TGTGCCAGCAGACCCCCGGGAGTGGGAAATGAGCAGTTCTTC.

This clone is a singleton in its sample. The rearrangement uses TRBV27 and TRBJ2-7, with 9 bases matching TRBD1. The CDR3 runs to 16 residues. From germline, CDR1 is MNHEY and CDR2 SMNVEV (reference sequence). The ends lost 6 bases at V and 4 bases at J; junction bases unmatched: 13. The CDR3 sequence: CASSKKTGTGNYEQYF. The CDR3 coding sequence is TGTGCCAGCAGCAAAAAAACCGGGACAGGGAATTACGAGCAGTACTTC.

J is TRBJ2-3 and V is TRBV4-1; 11 bases fit TRBD2. Germline V gene data show CDR1 as MGHRA and CDR2 as YSYEKL. CDR3 length equals 15 residues. J gave up 6 bases and V 4 bases, and 6 bases lay outside the gene matches. The CDR3 DNA reads TGCGCCAGCAGCCTAACTAGCGGGAGTCTGGATACGCAGTATTTT. Protein: CASSLTSGSLDTQYF.

In the case of this clone: Other DNA sequences in this sample translate to the same CDR3. The chain is built from TRBV7-2 and TRBJ2-5; 8 bases line up with TRBD1. With V trimmed by 5 bases and J by 2 bases, 7 bases remained unmatched. This CDR3 has 15 amino acids. The germline V gene has CDR1 SGHTA and CDR2 FQGNSA. DNA for the CDR3: TGTGCCAGCAGCCCTGACAGGGGTCTGCAAGAGACCCAGTACTTC. Translated: CASSPDRGLQETQYF.

V gene TRBV20-1 combines with J gene TRBJ1-1, with unresolved D. Trimming left V 7 bases short and J 2 bases short, with 8 bases between. Looked up from germline, CDR1 is DFQATT and CDR2 is SNEGSKA (reference sequence). The CDR3 runs 11 residues. The CDR3 protein is CSGGLNTEAFF. For the CDR3, the DNA is TGCAGTGGTGGCCTTAACACTGAAGCTTTCTTT.

This chain joins TRBV29-1 and TRBJ2-3; a weak D match, TRBD2 (5 bases). CDR1 is SQVTM, CDR2 ANQGSEA, per germline. CDR3 length equals 14 residues. V was trimmed by 1 base and J by 2 bases, leaving 10 bases between them. The DNA for the CDR3 is TGCAGCGTTGAAGGGGGAGCGGTCACAGATACGCAGTATTTT. Its protein is CSVEGGAVTDTQYF.

The V gene is TRBV28, the J gene TRBJ1-1; the D gene is possibly TRBD1 (5 bases). The CDR3 has 15 amino acids. In germline, CDR1 is MDHEN, CDR2 SYDVKM. V gave up 3 bases and J gave up 3 bases, with 14 bases separating them. The CDR3 region is CASSFGRQLDTEAFF. CDR3 coding DNA: TGTGCCAGCAGTTTCGGTCGACAGTTGGACACTGAAGCTTTCTTT. Supplemented by reference TRBV28 and TRBJ1-1, the full variable domain reads DVKVTQSSRYLVKRTGEKVFLECVQDMDHENMFWYRQDPGLGLRLIYFSYDVKMKEKGDIPEGYSVSREKKERFSLILESASTNQTSMYLCASSFGRQLDTEAFFGQGTRLTVV.

This chain uses TRBV7-6 with TRBJ2-6; no clear D. The CDR3 runs to 13 residues. V was clipped by 5 bases and J by 2 bases, with 4 bases between them. The germline V gene has CDR1 SGHVS and CDR2 FNYEAQ. This CDR3 is CASSQTGANVLTF. Here the CDR3 DNA reads TGTGCCAGCAGCCAAACTGGGGCCAACGTCCTGACTTTC.

The chain uses TRBV24-1 and TRBJ1-2; D remains unclear. The length of the CDR3 is 13 residues. Looked up from germline, CDR1 is KGHDR and CDR2 is SFDVKD. V lost 6 bases and J 2 bases, leaving 9 bases between the germline ends. CDR3 amino acids: CATSSTENYGYTF. The CDR3 nucleotides are TGTGCCACCAGTTCAACAGAGAACTATGGCTACACCTTC.

The sample holds many counts of this clone. The J gene is TRBJ2-1, the V gene TRBV6-2 or TRBV6-3; 7 bases map to TRBD2. Germline assignment: CDR1 MNHEY and CDR2 SVGEGT. The CDR3 is 13 amino acids. Trimming at V came to 4 bases and at J to 3 bases, leaving 0 bases not matched to a gene. CDR3 residues: CASSWTSYNEQFF. In DNA form, the CDR3 reads TGTGCCAGCAGTTGGACTAGCTACAATGAGCAGTTCTTC.

The rearrangement uses TRBV30 and TRBJ2-2, with 14 bases identical to TRBD2. CDR3 size: 18 residues. Per germline, CDR1 GTSNPN and CDR2 SVGIG (reference sequence). With 0 bases clipped from V and 0 bases from J, the junction kept 3 bases outside the gene matches. The CDR3, as DNA: TGTGCCTGGAGTGTACAGACTAGCGGGAGGGCGAACACCGGGGAGCTGTTTTTT. Protein product: CAWSVQTSGRANTGELFF.

J is TRBJ2-7 and V is TRBV19; 8 nucleotides line up with TRBD1. Germline V gives CDR1 LNHDA, CDR2 SQIVND (reference sequence). With 5 bases clipped from V and 1 base from J, the junction kept 7 bases outside the gene matches. The CDR3 extends over 15 amino acids. CDR3 sequence: CASSFGQGPSYEQYF. The CDR3 DNA is TGTGCCAGTAGTTTTGGACAGGGCCCTTCCTACGAGCAGTACTTC.